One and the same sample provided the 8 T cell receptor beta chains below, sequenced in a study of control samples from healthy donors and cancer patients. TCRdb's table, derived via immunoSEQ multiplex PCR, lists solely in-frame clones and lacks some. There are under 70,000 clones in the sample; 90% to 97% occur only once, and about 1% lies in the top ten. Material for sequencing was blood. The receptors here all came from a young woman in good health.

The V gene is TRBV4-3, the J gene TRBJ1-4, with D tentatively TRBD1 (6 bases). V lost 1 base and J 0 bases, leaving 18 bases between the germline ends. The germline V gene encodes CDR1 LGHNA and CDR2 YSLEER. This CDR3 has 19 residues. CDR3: CASSQVRDTVLATNEKLFF. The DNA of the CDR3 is TGCGCCAGCAGCCAAGTTCGGGACACGGTTTTAGCAACTAATGAAAAACTGTTTTTT.

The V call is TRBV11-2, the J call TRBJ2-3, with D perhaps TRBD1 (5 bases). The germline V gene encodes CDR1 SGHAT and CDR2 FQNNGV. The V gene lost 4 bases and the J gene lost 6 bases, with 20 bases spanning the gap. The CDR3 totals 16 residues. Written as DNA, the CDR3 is TGTGCCAGCAGCTCTGGGGCTGCAATCCCATGGGATACGCAGTATTTT. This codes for CASSSGAAIPWDTQYF. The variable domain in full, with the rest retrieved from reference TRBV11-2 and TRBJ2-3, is EAGVAQSPRYKIIEKRQSVAFWCNPISGHATLYWYQQILGQGPKLLIQFQNNGVVDDSQLPKDRFSAERLKGVDSTLKIQPAKLEDSAVYLCASSSGAAIPWDTQYFGPGTRLTVL.

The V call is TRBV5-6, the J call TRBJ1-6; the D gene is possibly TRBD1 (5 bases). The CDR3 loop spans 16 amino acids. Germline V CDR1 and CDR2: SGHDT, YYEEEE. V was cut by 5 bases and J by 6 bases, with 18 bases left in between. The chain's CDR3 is CASSQVTGRTNSPLHF. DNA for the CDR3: TGTGCCAGCAGTCAGGTCACGGGGCGGACTAATTCACCCCTCCACTTT.

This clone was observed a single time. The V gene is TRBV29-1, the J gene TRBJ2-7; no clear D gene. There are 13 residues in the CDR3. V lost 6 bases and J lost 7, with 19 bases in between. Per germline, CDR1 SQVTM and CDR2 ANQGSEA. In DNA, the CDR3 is TGCAGCGTGACCCCGGACGCCCTGAAGGAGCAGTACTTC. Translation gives CSVTPDALKEQYF.

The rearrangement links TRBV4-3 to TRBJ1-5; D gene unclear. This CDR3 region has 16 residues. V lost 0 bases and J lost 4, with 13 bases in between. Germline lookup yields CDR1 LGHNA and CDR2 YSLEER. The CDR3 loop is CASSQDFSTVNQPQHF. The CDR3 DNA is TGCGCCAGCAGCCAAGATTTCTCTACAGTTAATCAGCCCCAGCATTTT.

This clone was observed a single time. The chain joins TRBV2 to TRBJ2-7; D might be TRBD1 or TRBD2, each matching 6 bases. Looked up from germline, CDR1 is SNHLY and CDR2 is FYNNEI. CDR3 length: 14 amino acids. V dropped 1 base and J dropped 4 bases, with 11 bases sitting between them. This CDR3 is CASSEEGGPYEQYF. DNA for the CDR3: TGTGCCAGCAGTGAAGAGGGGGGACCTTACGAGCAGTACTTC.

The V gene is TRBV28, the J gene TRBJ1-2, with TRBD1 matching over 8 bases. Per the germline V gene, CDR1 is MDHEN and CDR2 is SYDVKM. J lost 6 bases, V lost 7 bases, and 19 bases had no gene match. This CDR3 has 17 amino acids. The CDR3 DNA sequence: TGTGCCAGCACCCATCAGCGTCCTGGGACAGGCCTTAATGGCTACACCTTC. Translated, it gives CASTHQRPGTGLNGYTF.

CDR3 sequence: CASTPGGLDSNQPQHF. For the CDR3, the DNA is TGTGCCAGCACCCCTGGGGGTCTCGATAGCAATCAGCCCCAGCATTTT. The chain employs TRBV2 and TRBJ1-5; possible D gene TRBD1, 5 bases. V dropped 7 bases and J dropped 0 bases, with 16 bases sitting between them. This CDR3 has 16 residues. Germline lookup yields CDR1 SNHLY and CDR2 FYNNEI. Together with reference TRBV2 and TRBJ1-5, the CDR3 gives the full variable domain: EPEVTQTPSHQVTQMGQEVILRCVPISNHLYFYWYRQILGQKVEFLVSFYNNEISEKSEIFDDQFSVERPDGSNFTLKIRSTKLEDSAMYFCASTPGGLDSNQPQHFGDGTRLSIL.